One and the same sample provided the 9 T cell receptor beta chains below, sequenced in a study of blood T cell repertoires in COVID-19. Sequencing was performed with immunoSEQ multiplex PCR; in TCRdb, only in-frame clones are kept and a portion is missing. The table records about 140,000 clones, approximately 80% of them present only once. The sequencing sample was made of peripheral blood. The origin of the receptors is a human donor in a cohort sampled during active COVID-19.

The chain carries TRBV10-3 and TRBJ1-4, with D perhaps matching TRBD1 (5 bases). The germline gives CDR1 ENHRY, CDR2 SYGVKD. The V end was cut by 1 base, the J end by 7 bases, with 13 bases between. The length of the CDR3 is 15 residues. The CDR3 region is CAISELGTASEKLFF. CDR3 sequence (DNA): TGTGCCATCAGTGAGTTGGGGACTGCAAGTGAAAAACTGTTTTTT.

The chain carries TRBV14 and TRBJ2-3; 8 nucleotides line up with TRBD2. Germline-derived CDR1 and CDR2 are SGHDN and FVKESK. CDR3 length equals 13 residues. V gave up 7 bases and J gave up 8 bases; unmatched junction bases: 8. For the CDR3, the DNA is TGTGCCAGCAATCGAGCGGGGGAGGTTACGCAGTATTTT. This sequence encodes CASNRAGEVTQYF.

The J gene is TRBJ2-2, the V gene TRBV6-5; D is uncertain. Trimming pared 6 bases from V and 2 bases from J, leaving 13 bases between. Germline CDR1 reads MNHEY; CDR2 reads SVGAGI. The CDR3 is 15 amino acids. In DNA, the CDR3 is TGTGCCAGCAGACCGAGTGGAGATAACACCGGGGAGCTGTTTTTT. Translation: CASRPSGDNTGELFF.

J is TRBJ1-1 and V is TRBV7-2; 8 bases agree with TRBD1. The germline gives CDR1 SGHTA, CDR2 FQGNSA. The CDR3 consists of 15 residues. The V gene end was trimmed by 3 bases and the J gene end by 0 bases; junction bases not matched to a gene: 3. CDR3 nucleotides: TGTGCCAGCAGCTTCAGGGGGCTGGTGAACACTGAAGCTTTCTTT. This codes for CASSFRGLVNTEAFF.

The chain joins TRBV7-2 to TRBJ2-2, with 8 nucleotides matching TRBD2. V gave up 2 bases and J gave up 6 bases; unmatched junction bases: 2. The CDR3 loop spans 14 amino acids. Germline V CDR1 and CDR2: SGHTA, FQGNSA. This chain's CDR3 is CASSLTGGAGELFF. CDR3 DNA sequence: TGTGCCAGCAGCTTAACGGGAGGGGCCGGGGAGCTGTTTTTT.

This CDR3 is CASSLGSVQGTFYEQYF. The CDR3 DNA reads TGTGCCAGCAGCTTAGGGTCGGTACAGGGAACCTTCTACGAGCAGTACTTC. The V gene is TRBV7-6, the J gene TRBJ2-7, with D perhaps TRBD1 (6 bases). The CDR3 is made up of 17 amino acids. The V and J ends lost 1 base and 3 bases respectively, with 19 bases between them. Germline V gene data show CDR1 as SGHVS and CDR2 as FNYEAQ.

The chain carries TRBV4-3 and TRBJ1-3; D remains ambiguous. Looked up from germline, CDR1 is LGHNA and CDR2 is YSLEER. The V end was cut by 3 bases, the J end by 0 bases, with 3 bases between. This CDR3 has 13 amino acids. The CDR3 DNA follows: TGCGCCAGCAGCCAGAGCTCTGGAAACACCATATATTTT. Its translation is CASSQSSGNTIYF.

The chain uses TRBV12-5 and TRBJ2-1; 10 nucleotides align to TRBD1. The CDR3 extends over 14 amino acids. The trim removed 6 bases at V and 4 bases at J, leaving 3 bases unmatched. The V gene's germline CDR1 is LGHNT and CDR2 FRNRAP. CDR3 coding DNA: TGTGCTAGTGGGGGGACAGGGGCTTACAATGAGCAGTTCTTC. It encodes CASGGTGAYNEQFF.

The V call is TRBV5-1, the J call TRBJ1-4; D uncertain. Trimming cost V 0 bases and J 5 bases, with 14 bases left between them. There are 16 residues in the CDR3. Germline CDR1 reads SGHRS; CDR2 reads YFSETQ. The CDR3 region is CASSLVMAAENEKLFF. Here the CDR3 DNA reads TGCGCCAGCAGCTTGGTCATGGCCGCAGAAAATGAAAAACTGTTTTTT.